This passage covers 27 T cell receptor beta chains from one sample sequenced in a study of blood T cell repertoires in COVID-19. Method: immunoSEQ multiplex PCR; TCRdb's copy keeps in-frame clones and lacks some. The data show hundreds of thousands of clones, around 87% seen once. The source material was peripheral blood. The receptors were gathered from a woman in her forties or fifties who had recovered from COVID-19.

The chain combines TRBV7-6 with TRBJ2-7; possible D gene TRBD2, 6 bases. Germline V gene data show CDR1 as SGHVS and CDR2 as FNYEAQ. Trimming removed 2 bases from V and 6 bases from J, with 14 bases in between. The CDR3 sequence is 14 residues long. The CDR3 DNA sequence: TGTGCCAGCAGCTTAAGGAGGGAAAAGGGCGAGCAGTACTTC. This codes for CASSLRREKGEQYF.

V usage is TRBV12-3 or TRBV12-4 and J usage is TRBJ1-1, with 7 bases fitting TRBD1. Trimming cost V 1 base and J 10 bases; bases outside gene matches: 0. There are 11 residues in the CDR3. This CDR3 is CASSLGTGAFF. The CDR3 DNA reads TGTGCCAGCAGTTTAGGGACAGGAGCTTTCTTT.

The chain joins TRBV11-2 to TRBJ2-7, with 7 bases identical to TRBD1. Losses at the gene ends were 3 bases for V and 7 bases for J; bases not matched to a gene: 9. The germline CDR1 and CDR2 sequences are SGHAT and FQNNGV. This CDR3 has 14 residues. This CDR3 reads CASSFSRQGGEQYF. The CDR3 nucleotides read TGTGCCAGCAGCTTCTCTCGACAGGGTGGAGAGCAGTACTTC.

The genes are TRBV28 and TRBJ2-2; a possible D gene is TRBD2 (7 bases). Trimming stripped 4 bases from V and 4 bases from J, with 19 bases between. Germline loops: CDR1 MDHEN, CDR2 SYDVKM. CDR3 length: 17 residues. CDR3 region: CASSSPTGRDFTGELFF. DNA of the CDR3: TGTGCCAGCAGTTCACCTACAGGGAGGGATTTCACCGGGGAGCTGTTTTTT.

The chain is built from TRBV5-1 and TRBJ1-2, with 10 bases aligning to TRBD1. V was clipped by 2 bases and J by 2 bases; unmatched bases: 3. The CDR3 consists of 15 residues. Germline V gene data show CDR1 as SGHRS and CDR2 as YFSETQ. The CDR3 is CASSFRDRGNYGYTF. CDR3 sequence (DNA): TGCGCCAGCAGCTTCCGGGACAGGGGCAACTATGGCTACACCTTC. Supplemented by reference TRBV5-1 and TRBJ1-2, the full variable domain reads KAGVTQTPRYLIKTRGQQVTLSCSPISGHRSVSWYQQTPGQGLQFLFEYFSETQRNKGNFPGRFSGRQFSNSRSEMNVSTLELGDSALYLCASSFRDRGNYGYTFGSGTRLTVV.

CDR3 in amino acids: CASSTRTSTGELFF. CDR3 nucleotides: TGTGCCAGCAGCACGCGAACTAGCACCGGGGAGCTGTTTTTT. V usage is TRBV7-9 and J usage is TRBJ2-2; TRBD2 might be the D (5 bases). The CDR3 totals 14 residues. Germline V CDR1 and CDR2: SEHNR, FQNEAQ (reference sequence). The ends were cut back, 5 bases at V and 4 bases at J, with 11 bases in the middle.

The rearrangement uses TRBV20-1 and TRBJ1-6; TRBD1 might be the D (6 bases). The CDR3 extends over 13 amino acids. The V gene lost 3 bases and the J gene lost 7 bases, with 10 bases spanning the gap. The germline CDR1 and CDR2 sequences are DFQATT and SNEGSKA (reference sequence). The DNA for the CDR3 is TGCAGTGCTAGTTCAGGGGTGAATTCACCCCTCCACTTT. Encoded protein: CSASSGVNSPLHF.

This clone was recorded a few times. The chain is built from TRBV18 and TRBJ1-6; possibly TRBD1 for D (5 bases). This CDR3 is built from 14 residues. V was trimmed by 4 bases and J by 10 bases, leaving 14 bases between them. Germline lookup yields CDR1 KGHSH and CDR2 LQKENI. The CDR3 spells CASSLAQRGSPLHF. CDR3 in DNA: TGTGCCAGCTCACTCGCTCAAAGGGGCTCACCCCTCCACTTT. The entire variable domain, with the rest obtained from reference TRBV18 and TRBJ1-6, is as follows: NAGVMQNPRHLVRRRGQEARLRCSPMKGHSHVYWYRQLPEEGLKFMVYLQKENIIDESGMPKERFSAEFPKEGPSILRIQQVVRGDSAAYFCASSLAQRGSPLHFGNGTRLTVT.

The CDR3 DNA reads as TGTGCCAGCTCACCCACTCCGGGACAGGGAGAGTACGAGCAGTACTTC. It yields the protein CASSPTPGQGEYEQYF. The chain links TRBV18 to TRBJ2-7, with 9 bases that match TRBD1. This CDR3 is built from 16 residues. V was clipped by 3 bases and J by 4 bases; unmatched bases: 10. The germline V gene has CDR1 KGHSH and CDR2 LQKENI.

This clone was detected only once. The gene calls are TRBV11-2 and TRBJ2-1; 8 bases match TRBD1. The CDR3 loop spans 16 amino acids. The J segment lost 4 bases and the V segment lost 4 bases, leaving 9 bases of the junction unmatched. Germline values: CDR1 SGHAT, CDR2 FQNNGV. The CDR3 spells CASSSVTGEVYNEQFF. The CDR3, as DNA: TGTGCCAGCAGCTCAGTGACAGGGGAAGTATACAATGAGCAGTTCTTC.

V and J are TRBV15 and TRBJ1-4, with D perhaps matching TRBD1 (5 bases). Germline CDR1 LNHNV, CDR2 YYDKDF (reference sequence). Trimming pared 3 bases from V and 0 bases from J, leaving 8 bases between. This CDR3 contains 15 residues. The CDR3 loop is CATSRDIATNEKLFF. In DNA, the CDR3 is TGTGCCACCAGCAGGGACATTGCAACTAATGAAAAACTGTTTTTT.

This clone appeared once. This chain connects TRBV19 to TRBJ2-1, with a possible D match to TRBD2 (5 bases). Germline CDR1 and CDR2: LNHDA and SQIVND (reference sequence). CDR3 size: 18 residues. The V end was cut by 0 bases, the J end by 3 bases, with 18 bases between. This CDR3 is CASSIDLLGGSYYNEQFF. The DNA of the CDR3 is TGTGCCAGTAGTATAGATCTATTGGGCGGGTCCTACTACAATGAGCAGTTCTTC.

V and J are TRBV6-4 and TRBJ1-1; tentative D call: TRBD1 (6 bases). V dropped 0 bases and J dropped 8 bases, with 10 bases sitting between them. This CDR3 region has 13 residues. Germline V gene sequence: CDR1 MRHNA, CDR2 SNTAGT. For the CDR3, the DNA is TGTGCCAGCAGTGACTCGATAGGGACAGAAGCTTTCTTT. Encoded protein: CASSDSIGTEAFF.

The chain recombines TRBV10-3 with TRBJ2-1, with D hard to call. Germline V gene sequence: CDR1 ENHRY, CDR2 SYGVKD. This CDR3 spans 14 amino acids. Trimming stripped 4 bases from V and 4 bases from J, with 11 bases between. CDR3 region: CAISARNLYNEQFF. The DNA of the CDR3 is TGTGCCATCAGTGCCAGAAATTTATACAATGAGCAGTTCTTC.

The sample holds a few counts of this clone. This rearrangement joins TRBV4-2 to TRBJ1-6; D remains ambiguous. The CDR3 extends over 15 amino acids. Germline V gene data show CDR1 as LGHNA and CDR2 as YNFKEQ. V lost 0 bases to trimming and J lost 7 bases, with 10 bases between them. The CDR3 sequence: CASSQEMAANSPLHF. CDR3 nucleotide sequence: TGTGCCAGCAGCCAAGAAATGGCGGCAAATTCACCCCTCCACTTT.

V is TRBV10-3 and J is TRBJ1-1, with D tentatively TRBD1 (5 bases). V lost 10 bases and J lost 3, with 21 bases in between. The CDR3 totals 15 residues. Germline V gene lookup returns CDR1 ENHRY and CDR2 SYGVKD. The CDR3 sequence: CATKDAGRRDTEAFF. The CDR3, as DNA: TGTGCCACAAAGGATGCGGGACGGAGGGACACTGAAGCTTTCTTT.

The CDR3 sequence is CASSFSGTGNTIYF. CDR3 coding DNA: TGTGCCAGCAGTTTTTCGGGGACTGGAAACACCATATATTTT. The gene calls are TRBV27 and TRBJ1-3; no definite D call. The CDR3 consists of 14 residues. Germline loops: CDR1 MNHEY, CDR2 SMNVEV (reference sequence). Trimming removed 3 bases at V and 2 bases at J, with 8 bases between.

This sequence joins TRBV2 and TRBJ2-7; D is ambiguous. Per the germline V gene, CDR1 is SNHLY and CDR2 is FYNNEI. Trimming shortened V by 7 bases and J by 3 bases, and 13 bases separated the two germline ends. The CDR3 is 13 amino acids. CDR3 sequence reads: CASTPTPGYEQYF. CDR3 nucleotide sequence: TGTGCCAGCACTCCGACTCCGGGCTACGAGCAGTACTTC.

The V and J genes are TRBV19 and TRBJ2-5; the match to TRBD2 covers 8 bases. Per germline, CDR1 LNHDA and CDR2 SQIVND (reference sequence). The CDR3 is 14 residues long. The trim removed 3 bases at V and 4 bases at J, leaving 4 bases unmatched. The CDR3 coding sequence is TGTGCCAGTAGTATTGGTAGCGGGGTAGAGACCCAGTACTTC. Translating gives CASSIGSGVETQYF.

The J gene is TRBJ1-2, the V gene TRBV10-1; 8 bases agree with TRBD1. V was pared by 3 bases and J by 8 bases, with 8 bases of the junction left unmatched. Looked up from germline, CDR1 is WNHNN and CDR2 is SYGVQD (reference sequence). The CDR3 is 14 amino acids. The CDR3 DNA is TGCGCCAGCAGTGAAACCCGGACAGGGCGAGGCTACACCTTC. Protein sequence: CASSETRTGRGYTF.

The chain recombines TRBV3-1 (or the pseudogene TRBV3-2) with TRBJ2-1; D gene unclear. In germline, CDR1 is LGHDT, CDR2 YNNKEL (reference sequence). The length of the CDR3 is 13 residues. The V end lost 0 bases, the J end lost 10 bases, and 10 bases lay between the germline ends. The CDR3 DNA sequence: TGTGCCAGCAGCCAAGATCTGCTACGGGAGCAGTTCTTC. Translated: CASSQDLLREQFF.

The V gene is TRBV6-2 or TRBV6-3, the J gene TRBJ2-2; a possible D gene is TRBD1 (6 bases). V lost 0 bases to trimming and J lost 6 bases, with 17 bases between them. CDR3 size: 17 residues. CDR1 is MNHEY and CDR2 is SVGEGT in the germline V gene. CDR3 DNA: TGTGCCAGCAGTTACTCTAGGTCAGGGGAAAGCGCCGGGGAGCTGTTTTTT. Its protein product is CASSYSRSGESAGELFF.

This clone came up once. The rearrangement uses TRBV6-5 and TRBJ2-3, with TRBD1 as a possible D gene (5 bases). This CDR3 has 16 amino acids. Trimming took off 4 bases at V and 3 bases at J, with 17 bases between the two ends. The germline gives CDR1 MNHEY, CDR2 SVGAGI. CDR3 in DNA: TGTGCCAGCAGTTGGTCCGCCAGGGAAGTAACAGATACGCAGTATTTT. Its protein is CASSWSAREVTDTQYF.

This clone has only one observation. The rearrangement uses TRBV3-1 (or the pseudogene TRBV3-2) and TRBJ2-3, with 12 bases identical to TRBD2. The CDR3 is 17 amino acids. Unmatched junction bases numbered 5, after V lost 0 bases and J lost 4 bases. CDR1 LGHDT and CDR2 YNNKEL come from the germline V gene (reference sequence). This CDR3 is CASSQEEGLAGSDTQYF. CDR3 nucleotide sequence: TGTGCCAGCAGCCAAGAGGAAGGACTAGCGGGGTCAGATACGCAGTATTTT.

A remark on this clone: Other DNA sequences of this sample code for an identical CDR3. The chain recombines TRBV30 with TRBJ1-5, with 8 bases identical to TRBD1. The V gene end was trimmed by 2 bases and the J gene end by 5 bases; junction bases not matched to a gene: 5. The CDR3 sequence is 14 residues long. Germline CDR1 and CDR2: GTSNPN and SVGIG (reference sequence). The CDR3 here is CAWSPGQGHQPQHF. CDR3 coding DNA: TGTGCCTGGAGTCCAGGACAGGGCCATCAGCCCCAGCATTTT.

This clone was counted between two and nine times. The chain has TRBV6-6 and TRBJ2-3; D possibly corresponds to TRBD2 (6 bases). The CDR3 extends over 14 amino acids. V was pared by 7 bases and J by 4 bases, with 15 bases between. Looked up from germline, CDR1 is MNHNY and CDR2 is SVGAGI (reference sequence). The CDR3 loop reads CASTTGLDPDTQYF. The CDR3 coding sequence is TGTGCCAGCACCACGGGACTCGACCCAGATACGCAGTATTTT.

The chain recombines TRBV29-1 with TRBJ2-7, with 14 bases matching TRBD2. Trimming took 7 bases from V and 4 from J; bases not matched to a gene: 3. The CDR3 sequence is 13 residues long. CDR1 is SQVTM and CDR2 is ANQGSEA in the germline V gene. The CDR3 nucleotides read TGCAGCGCCCGGACTAGCGGGGGGTACGAGCAGTACTTC. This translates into CSARTSGGYEQYF.